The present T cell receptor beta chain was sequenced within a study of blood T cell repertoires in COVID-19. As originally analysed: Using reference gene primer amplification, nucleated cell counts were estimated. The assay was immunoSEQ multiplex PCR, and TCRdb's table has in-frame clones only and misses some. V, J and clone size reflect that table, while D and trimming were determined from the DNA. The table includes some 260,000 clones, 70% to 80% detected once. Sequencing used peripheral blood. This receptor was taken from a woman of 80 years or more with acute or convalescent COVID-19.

CDR3 in DNA: TGTGCCAGCAGCTCGACAGGGGGCGTTGACACCATATATTTT. Translated, it gives CASSSTGGVDTIYF. The genes are TRBV7-9 and TRBJ1-3; 10 bases map to TRBD1. This CDR3 is built from 14 residues. The V and J ends lost 4 bases and 8 bases, in that order; junction bases with no gene match: 5. Germline assignment: CDR1 SEHNR and CDR2 FQNEAQ (reference sequence).